This entry describes one T cell receptor (beta chain). The antigen remains unidentified. These data originate in a study of cytomegalovirus exposure and HLA in healthy donors. 60 Vbeta and 13 Jbeta primers were used in PCR. Here immunoSEQ multiplex PCR was the method, and the copy in TCRdb shows in-frame clones only, minus some. The sample holds about 140,000 clones, over 70% seen once. This CDR3 is built from 13 residues. The V and J ends lost 5 bases and 8 bases, in that order; junction bases with no gene match: 8. CDR1 is MDHEN and CDR2 is SYDVKM in the germline V gene. Overall study results and limits: 164 TCR beta chains were listed as cytomegalovirus-associated. Among donors in an Asian-associated ancestry cluster, a later analysis reportedly found fewer N-insertions than the approximately 670-donor mean.

The TCR was taken from a woman aged 40 to 50 in good health and CMV-seronegative. Material for sequencing was PBMCs. The V and J genes are TRBV28 and TRBJ1-2, with TRBD1 matching 7 bases. CDR3 protein: CASSLGQPWGYTF. The CDR3 DNA is TGTGCCAGCAGTCTGGGACAGCCTTGGGGCTACACCTTC.